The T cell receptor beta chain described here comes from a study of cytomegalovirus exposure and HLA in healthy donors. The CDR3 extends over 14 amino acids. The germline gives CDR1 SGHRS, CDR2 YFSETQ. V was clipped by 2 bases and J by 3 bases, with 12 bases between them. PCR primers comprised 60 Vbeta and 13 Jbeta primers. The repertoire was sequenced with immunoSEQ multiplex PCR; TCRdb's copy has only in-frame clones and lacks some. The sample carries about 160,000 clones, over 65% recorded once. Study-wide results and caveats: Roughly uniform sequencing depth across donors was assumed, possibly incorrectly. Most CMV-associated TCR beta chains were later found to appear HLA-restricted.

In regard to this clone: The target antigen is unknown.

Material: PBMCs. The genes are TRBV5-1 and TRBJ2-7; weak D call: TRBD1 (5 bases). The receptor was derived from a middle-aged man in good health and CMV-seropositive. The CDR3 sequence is CASSLAGRGYEQYF. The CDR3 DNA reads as TGCGCCAGCAGCTTAGCAGGAAGGGGCTACGAGCAGTACTTC.